A single sample is the source of the 21 T cell receptor beta chains below, sequenced in a study of blood T cell repertoires in COVID-19 (dated by TCRdb to about 2020). Library creation used the immunoSEQ multiplex PCR assay. The table comes from immuneACCESS by way of TCRdb, which keeps in-frame sequences with V and J called. Part of the clones is missing from these tables; in studies checked, under half for an unresolved V gene and the rest for unknown reasons. In this sample the table shows about 90,000 clones, approximately 92% of which occur a single time. Under 7.5% of the sample belongs to the ten largest clones. Specimen: peripheral blood. These receptors all come from a woman aged 60-75 years with active COVID-19.

This chain uses TRBV5-1 with TRBJ1-3, with D perhaps TRBD1 (5 bases). CDR3 length: 15 residues. Germline loops: CDR1 SGHRS, CDR2 YFSETQ. Trimming removed 4 bases from V and 6 bases from J, with 17 bases in between. The CDR3 is CASSPGQALENTIYF. The CDR3 bases are TGCGCCAGCAGCCCCGGACAAGCCCTGGAAAACACCATATATTTT. Filled out from reference TRBV5-1 and TRBJ1-3, the complete variable domain reads KAGVTQTPRYLIKTRGQQVTLSCSPISGHRSVSWYQQTPGQGLQFLFEYFSETQRNKGNFPGRFSGRQFSNSRSEMNVSTLELGDSALYLCASSPGQALENTIYFGEGSWLTVV.

V usage is TRBV19 and J usage is TRBJ2-7, with D possibly being TRBD1 (6 bases). The ends were cut back, 3 bases at V and 4 bases at J, with 13 bases in the middle. Germline V gene lookup returns CDR1 LNHDA and CDR2 SQIVND (reference sequence). CDR3 length equals 14 residues. CDR3 DNA sequence: TGTGCCAGTAGTATCGGGACACCCTCTTACGAGCAGTACTTC. This codes for CASSIGTPSYEQYF.

The V gene is TRBV10-3, the J gene TRBJ2-3; 8 positions agree with TRBD1. Germline CDR1 ENHRY, CDR2 SYGVKD. There are 15 residues in the CDR3. With V trimmed by 2 bases and J by 1 base, 2 bases remained unmatched. This CDR3 reads CAISEGQGRTDTQYF. CDR3 sequence (DNA): TGTGCCATCAGTGAGGGACAGGGCCGCACAGATACGCAGTATTTT.

The chain uses TRBV29-1 and TRBJ1-1; 9 bases fit TRBD1. V gave up 4 bases and J gave up 7 bases; unmatched junction bases: 4. Per germline, CDR1 SQVTM and CDR2 ANQGSEA. This CDR3 is 12 amino acids long. CDR3 region: CSVGGQGSEAFF. The CDR3 coding sequence is TGCAGCGTTGGGGGACAGGGAAGTGAAGCTTTCTTT.

The chain employs TRBV11-2 and TRBJ2-1, with D perhaps TRBD2 (5 bases). Trimming pared 3 bases from V and 0 bases from J, leaving 9 bases between. Germline V gene lookup returns CDR1 SGHAT and CDR2 FQNNGV. The CDR3 loop spans 15 amino acids. CDR3 residues: CASSFSVRSYNEQFF. In DNA, the CDR3 is TGTGCCAGCAGCTTTAGCGTTCGCTCCTACAATGAGCAGTTCTTC.

The rearrangement joins TRBV2 to TRBJ1-1, with 7 bases identical to TRBD1. Losses at the gene ends were 4 bases for V and 1 base for J; bases not matched to a gene: 6. The germline gives CDR1 SNHLY, CDR2 FYNNEI. The CDR3 runs 15 residues. The CDR3 sequence is CASSGNRGRNTEAFF. Here the CDR3 DNA reads TGTGCCAGCAGTGGTAACAGGGGACGGAACACTGAAGCTTTCTTT. The full variable domain, in which reference TRBV2 and TRBJ1-1 provide the parts outside the CDR3, is EPEVTQTPSHQVTQMGQEVILRCVPISNHLYFYWYRQILGQKVEFLVSFYNNEISEKSEIFDDQFSVERPDGSNFTLKIRSTKLEDSAMYFCASSGNRGRNTEAFFGQGTRLTVV.

This chain uses TRBV12-3 or TRBV12-4 with TRBJ1-1, with 7 bases that match TRBD1. V shed 7 bases and J 11 bases; nucleotides not matched to a gene: 10. This CDR3 is 12 amino acids long. The CDR3 DNA reads TGTGCCAGCAATGAAGGGGGCATTGGGGCTTTCTTT. This encodes CASNEGGIGAFF.

The chain recombines TRBV30 with TRBJ2-7; the D gene is possibly TRBD1 (6 bases). Germline V CDR1 and CDR2: GTSNPN, SVGIG (reference sequence). The length of the CDR3 is 14 residues. Trimming shortened V by 0 bases and J by 7 bases, and 16 bases separated the two germline ends. CDR3 nucleotide sequence: TGTGCCTGGAGTGTATCTGGGGGCACGGGTGAGCAGTACTTC. Encoded protein: CAWSVSGGTGEQYF.

V usage is TRBV2 and J usage is TRBJ1-2, with 8 bases identical to TRBD1. CDR1 is SNHLY and CDR2 is FYNNEI in the germline V gene. This CDR3 region has 15 residues. With V trimmed by 8 bases and J by 8 bases, 16 bases remained unmatched. The CDR3 here is CASGSQQGGQGGYTF. CDR3 in DNA: TGTGCCAGCGGAAGCCAACAGGGGGGCCAGGGCGGCTACACCTTC.

The chain combines TRBV9 with TRBJ2-2; 13 bases align to TRBD2. The CDR3 is 17 residues long. J was trimmed by 5 bases and V by 0 bases; bases with no gene match: 4. Germline V gene sequence: CDR1 SGDLS, CDR2 YYNGEE. The CDR3 is CASSVGTSGSRTGELFF. In DNA form, the CDR3 reads TGTGCCAGCAGCGTAGGGACTAGCGGGAGTAGGACCGGGGAGCTGTTTTTT.

The V gene is TRBV27, the J gene TRBJ2-7; 12 bases map to TRBD1. The V gene end was trimmed by 5 bases and the J gene end by 5 bases; junction bases not matched to a gene: 7. Germline V gene sequence: CDR1 MNHEY, CDR2 SMNVEV (reference sequence). This CDR3 is built from 15 residues. The CDR3 DNA sequence: TGTGCCAGCAGTACACCGGGACAGGGGGCGAACGAGCAGTACTTC. Protein sequence: CASSTPGQGANEQYF.

V and J are TRBV5-8 and TRBJ2-1; D perhaps matches TRBD2 (6 bases). V lost 4 bases, J lost 8 bases, and 10 bases lay in between. CDR1 is SGHTS and CDR2 is YDEGEE in the germline V gene. The CDR3 sequence is 12 residues long. CDR3 nucleotide sequence: TGTGCCAGCAGCCAGTGGAGGGATGAGCAGTTCTTC. Translated, it gives CASSQWRDEQFF.

This chain's CDR3 is CASSVAPGVDTQYF. As DNA, the CDR3 is TGTGCCAGCAGCGTAGCCCCGGGAGTGGATACGCAGTATTTT. V usage is TRBV9 and J usage is TRBJ2-3, with TRBD2 as a possible D gene (6 bases). CDR1 and CDR2 from the germline V gene are SGDLS and YYNGEE. The CDR3 is made up of 14 amino acids. V lost 0 bases and J lost 6, with 11 bases in between. The whole variable domain, filled in from reference TRBV9 and TRBJ2-3, reads DSGVTQTPKHLITATGQRVTLRCSPRSGDLSVYWYQQSLDQGLQFLIQYYNGEERAKGNILERFSAQQFPDLHSELNLSSLELGDSALYFCASSVAPGVDTQYFGPGTRLTVL.

The genes are TRBV7-9 and TRBJ1-1; 9 positions match TRBD1. Germline V gene lookup returns CDR1 SEHNR and CDR2 FQNEAQ (reference sequence). The V gene end was trimmed by 3 bases and the J gene end by 6 bases; junction bases not matched to a gene: 2. CDR3 length: 13 residues. The CDR3 DNA is TGTGCCAGCAGCTTGACAGGGGGGCCTGAAGCTTTCTTT. It yields the protein CASSLTGGPEAFF.

This chain joins TRBV5-1 and TRBJ2-7; unclear D gene. With 3 bases removed from V and 2 bases from J, the gap between germline ends came to 12 bases. The CDR3 extends over 14 amino acids. In germline, CDR1 is SGHRS, CDR2 YFSETQ. DNA of the CDR3: TGCGCCAGCAGCTCCGGGTTTTCACCCTACGAGCAGTACTTC. Translated, it gives CASSSGFSPYEQYF.

The gene calls are TRBV4-2 and TRBJ2-2, with TRBD2 identical over 7 bases. CDR1 is LGHNA and CDR2 is YNFKEQ in the germline V gene. The CDR3 consists of 15 residues. The ends lost 0 bases at V and 6 bases at J; junction bases unmatched: 4. Here the CDR3 reads CASSQDLLASGELFF. The CDR3 bases are TGTGCCAGCAGCCAAGATCTACTAGCGTCCGGGGAGCTGTTTTTT.

The genes are TRBV28 and TRBJ1-4; no clear D. The CDR3 has 11 residues. The V gene lost 5 bases and the J gene lost 6 bases, with 4 bases spanning the gap. The V gene's germline CDR1 is MDHEN and CDR2 SYDVKM. The CDR3 region has the DNA TGTGCCAGCAGTCCCTATGAAAAACTGTTTTTT. It specifies CASSPYEKLFF.

Here the CDR3 DNA reads TGTGCCAGCAGACAGAGGAACACTGAAGCTTTCTTT. This sequence encodes CASRQRNTEAFF. The rearrangement uses TRBV3-1 (or the pseudogene TRBV3-2) and TRBJ1-1; D gene unclear. Germline loops: CDR1 LGHDT, CDR2 YNNKEL (reference sequence). Trimming left V 6 bases short and J 1 base short, with 6 bases between. This CDR3 region has 12 residues.

This sequence joins TRBV11-3 and TRBJ2-1; D may be TRBD1 (5 bases). The CDR3 extends over 19 amino acids. Between the trimmed V and J ends, which lost 0 bases and 3 bases, there was a span of 21 bases. Germline CDR1 SGHNT, CDR2 YENEEA. The CDR3 reads CASSLDQGKIEDFYNEQFF. Written as DNA, the CDR3 is TGTGCCAGCAGCTTAGATCAGGGAAAAATCGAAGACTTCTACAATGAGCAGTTCTTC.

The chain is built from TRBV28 and TRBJ2-1; 7 bases match TRBD2. V was clipped by 4 bases and J by 7 bases; unmatched bases: 16. Germline CDR1 reads MDHEN; CDR2 reads SYDVKM. The CDR3 contains 17 residues. The CDR3 spells CASSSGRRGGRFNEQFF. DNA of the CDR3: TGTGCCAGCAGTTCCGGTCGTCGGGGAGGGCGATTTAATGAGCAGTTCTTC.

The gene calls are TRBV19 and TRBJ1-1; no clear D. From germline, CDR1 is LNHDA and CDR2 SQIVND (reference sequence). This CDR3 spans 13 amino acids. V was cut by 2 bases and J by 3 bases, with 7 bases left in between. The CDR3 sequence is CASSIHTYTEAFF. As DNA, the CDR3 is TGTGCCAGTAGTATACACACCTACACTGAAGCTTTCTTT. The full variable domain, with the rest looked up from reference TRBV19 and TRBJ1-1, is DGGITQSPKYLFRKEGQNVTLSCEQNLNHDAMYWYRQDPGQGLRLIYYSQIVNDFQKGDIAEGYSVSREKKESFPLTVTSAQKNPTAFYLCASSIHTYTEAFFGQGTRLTVV.